Listed below are T cell receptor beta chains from one sample, sequenced in a study of blood T cell repertoires in COVID-19. Sequencing was performed with immunoSEQ multiplex PCR; in TCRdb, only in-frame clones are kept and a portion is missing. The profile covers 350,000 or so clones, with around nine tenths appearing a single time and just over 1% taken by the ten largest. The sequencing sample was made of PBMCs or T cells enriched from blood (not recorded which). Receptors were obtained from a woman aged 25 to 39 who had been exposed to COVID-19. CDR3s include the opening cysteine and the closing phenylalanine or tryptophan. D genes are given only for firm matches. Not every row has a clone size; where given, it reads once, few, many or a size class.

d_gene: TRBD1; abundance: -; j_gene: TRBJ2-5; v_gene: TRBV3-1/TRBV3-2; CDR3aa: CASSPRDRQETQYF; CDR3nt: TGTGCCAGCAGCCCCCGGGACAGACAAGAGACCCAGTACTTC
d_gene: TRBD1; abundance: -; j_gene: TRBJ1-1; v_gene: TRBV6-5; CDR3aa: CASSSRGHMNTEAFF; CDR3nt: TGTGCCAGCAGCAGCAGGGGGCACATGAACACTGAAGCTTTCTTT
d_gene: TRBD1; abundance: -; j_gene: TRBJ1-2; v_gene: TRBV5-1; CDR3aa: CASSVGQGDYGYTF; CDR3nt: TGCGCCAGCAGCGTTGGACAGGGCGACTATGGCTACACCTTC
d_gene: TRBD2; abundance: -; j_gene: TRBJ2-3; v_gene: TRBV5-5; CDR3aa: CASSLEGLAGGSGTQYF; CDR3nt: TGTGCCAGCAGCTTGGAGGGACTAGCGGGAGGGTCAGGTACGCAGTATTTT
d_gene: TRBD2; abundance: -; j_gene: TRBJ2-2; v_gene: TRBV6-4; CDR3aa: CASSEGLAGDAGELFF; CDR3nt: TGTGCCAGCAGTGAAGGCCTAGCGGGGGATGCCGGGGAGCTGTTTTTT
d_gene: TRBD2; abundance: -; j_gene: TRBJ2-5; v_gene: TRBV7-3; CDR3aa: CASSLGLAGSSGETQYF; CDR3nt: TGTGCCAGCAGCCTCGGACTAGCGGGATCTTCGGGGGAGACCCAGTACTTC
d_gene: TRBD2; abundance: -; j_gene: TRBJ2-7; v_gene: TRBV27; CDR3aa: CASSPWTSGFSEQYF; CDR3nt: TGTGCCAGCAGTCCCTGGACTAGTGGTTTCTCCGAGCAGTACTTC
d_gene: -; abundance: -; j_gene: TRBJ2-6; v_gene: TRBV19; CDR3aa: CASSIIIQGHGANVLTF; CDR3nt: TGTGCCAGTAGTATTATTATACAGGGCCATGGGGCCAACGTCCTGACTTTC
d_gene: TRBD1; abundance: -; j_gene: TRBJ1-3; v_gene: TRBV6-5; CDR3aa: CASSTDRGLGNTIYF; CDR3nt: TGTGCCAGCAGTACGGACAGGGGGCTGGGAAACACCATATATTTT
d_gene: TRBD2; abundance: -; j_gene: TRBJ2-7; v_gene: TRBV7-2; CDR3aa: CASSSTKRGTSGRYEQYF; CDR3nt: TGTGCCAGCAGCTCCACTAAACGAGGGACTAGCGGGAGGTACGAGCAGTACTTC
d_gene: -; abundance: -; j_gene: TRBJ2-7; v_gene: TRBV4-2; CDR3aa: CASSLTRGAGMGFEQYF; CDR3nt: TGTGCCAGCAGTCTAACTCGGGGGGCTGGGATGGGGTTCGAGCAGTACTTC
d_gene: -; abundance: -; j_gene: TRBJ2-1; v_gene: TRBV28; CDR3aa: CASHVRFGDSSYNEQFF; CDR3nt: TGTGCCAGCCATGTACGCTTTGGCGACAGCTCCTACAATGAGCAGTTCTTC
d_gene: TRBD2; abundance: -; j_gene: TRBJ2-1; v_gene: TRBV5-1; CDR3aa: CASSLELAGGYNEQFF; CDR3nt: TGCGCCAGCAGCTTGGAACTAGCGGGAGGTTACAATGAGCAGTTCTTC
d_gene: -; abundance: -; j_gene: TRBJ2-5; v_gene: TRBV15; CDR3aa: CATSSRRGGANETQYF; CDR3nt: TGTGCCACCAGCTCCCGGAGGGGGGGGGCTAACGAGACCCAGTACTTC
d_gene: -; abundance: -; j_gene: TRBJ1-6; v_gene: TRBV30; CDR3aa: CAWSEVQGVNSPLHF; CDR3nt: TGTGCCTGGAGTGAGGTTCAGGGTGTTAATTCACCCCTCCACTTT
d_gene: TRBD1; abundance: -; j_gene: TRBJ2-7; v_gene: TRBV19; CDR3aa: CASSIAGGRMSSYEQYF; CDR3nt: TGTGCCAGTAGTATAGCAGGGGGACGGATGAGCTCCTACGAGCAGTACTTC
d_gene: TRBD1; abundance: few; j_gene: TRBJ1-4; v_gene: TRBV28; CDR3aa: CASSPVITDRGKGKLFF; CDR3nt: TGTGCCAGCAGTCCGGTTATAACGGACAGGGGTAAAGGAAAACTGTTTTTT
d_gene: -; abundance: once; j_gene: TRBJ1-1; v_gene: TRBV30; CDR3aa: CAWTRTVNTEAFF; CDR3nt: TGTGCCTGGACCAGGACAGTGAACACTGAAGCTTTCTTT